These 2 T cell receptor beta chains were all obtained from the same sample, sequenced in a study of T-cell reconstitution after alpha-beta-depleted transplantation in children. Unique molecular identifiers were incorporated during preparation of the TCRbeta library. TCRdb re-analysed the PCR reads in MiXCR, keeping a single row per CDR3 protein. The data contain about half a million distinct CDR3 sequences, around 12% of them seen just once; the ten biggest clones take up about 6%. Sequencing used PBMCs from the stem cell graft donor, obtained from the stem cell graft. The receptors shown here come from a human donor who donated a stem cell graft to a child with combined immunodeficiency.

The chain combines TRBV7-3 with TRBJ2-1; D remains ambiguous. Trimming took off 2 bases at V and 11 bases at J, with 16 bases between the two ends. Per the germline V gene, CDR1 is SGHTA and CDR2 is FQGTGA. The CDR3 consists of 14 residues. In nucleotides, the CDR3 is TGTGCCAGCAGCTTAGGGTGGACGGAACCAAAGCAGTTCTTC. Translating it yields CASSLGWTEPKQFF.

V usage is TRBV7-9 and J usage is TRBJ1-2; 8 bases align to TRBD1. CDR1 is SEHNR, CDR2 FQNEAQ, per germline (reference sequence). The CDR3 has 18 amino acids. After removal of 3 bases from V and 0 bases from J, the junction contained 12 bases not matched to a gene. The chain's CDR3 is CASSFPRTGMGTNYGYTF. The CDR3 DNA sequence: TGTGCCAGCAGCTTCCCCCGGACAGGGATGGGGACTAACTATGGCTACACCTTC. Based on the CDR3 plus reference TRBV7-9 and TRBJ1-2, the full variable domain is DTGVSQNPRHKITKRGQNVTFRCDPISEHNRLYWYRQTLGQGPEFLTYFQNEAQLEKSRLLSDRFSAERPKGSFSTLEIQRTEQGDSAMYLCASSFPRTGMGTNYGYTFGSGTRLTVV.